The 3 T cell receptor beta chains below come from one sample, sequenced in a study of neurological immune-mediated disorders. Sample time point: longitudinal time-point 3. In TCRdb, the 5' RACE reads were re-called with MiXCR into one record per CDR3 protein. The sample has 45,000 to 60,000 distinct CDR3 sequences, 12% seen once. The sequenced sample consisted of PBMCs. The receptors were gathered from a male donor with HTLV-1-associated myelopathy (HAM/TSP).

This clonotype showed up many times. This chain links TRBV20-1 with TRBJ2-5, with 10 bases fitting TRBD2. V gave up 5 bases and J gave up 1 base; unmatched junction bases: 10. Germline lookup yields CDR1 DFQATT and CDR2 SNEGSKA (reference sequence). The CDR3 is made up of 16 amino acids. Written as DNA, the CDR3 is TGCAGTGCTCCCCGGGTTAGCGGGGGGTCCCAAGAGACCCAGTACTTC. This encodes CSAPRVSGGSQETQYF.

This clonotype appeared many times. This chain uses TRBV20-1 with TRBJ1-2; TRBD1 agrees at 9 bases. CDR3 size: 15 residues. Germline lookup yields CDR1 DFQATT and CDR2 SNEGSKA (reference sequence). Trimming cost V 5 bases and J 2 bases; bases outside gene matches: 9. CDR3 sequence (DNA): TGCAGTGCTTTGCCCGGGGACAGGGCCAACTATGGCTACACCTTC. This sequence encodes CSALPGDRANYGYTF.

This clonotype was observed at least ten times. DNA for the CDR3: TGCAGTGCTAGAGAACCCGCCATACGAGCTACTGGCTACACCTTC. It yields the protein CSAREPAIRATGYTF. V is TRBV20-1 and J is TRBJ1-2; D call uncertain. CDR3 length: 15 amino acids. Germline CDR1 DFQATT, CDR2 SNEGSKA (reference sequence). Trimming pared 0 bases from V and 7 bases from J, leaving 18 bases between.